Presented here are 9 T cell receptor beta chains from one specimen sequenced in a study of T cells in Graves' hyperthyroidism and ophthalmopathy. TCR beta CDR3 regions were amplified from RNA transcripts. The HTBI primer set was used in a first-round RT-PCR of the TCR CDR3. TCRdb ran MiXCR on the multiplex PCR reads and lists one entry per CDR3 protein. The repertoire includes 500,000 to 800,000 distinct CDR3 sequences, about 14% of them detected once, and 9.5% to 15% sits in the top ten. Input material: blood. These receptors were obtained from a woman aged 50 to 60 with Graves' ophthalmopathy.

This clonotype appeared many times. The chain is built from TRBV5-1 and TRBJ2-7; 10 bases are a match to TRBD1. V was pared by 3 bases and J by 8 bases, with 8 bases of the junction left unmatched. Germline V gene lookup returns CDR1 SGHRS and CDR2 YFSETQ. The CDR3 extends over 14 amino acids. The CDR3 DNA is TGCGCCAGCAGCTCGACCGGGACAGGGGAAAAGCAGTACTTC. It specifies CASSSTGTGEKQYF.

This clonotype has just a few counts. V and J are TRBV7-2 and TRBJ1-5; no firm D call. The CDR3 loop spans 15 amino acids. Trimming removed 2 bases from V and 4 bases from J, with 12 bases in between. Germline V gene sequence: CDR1 SGHTA, CDR2 FQGNSA. The CDR3 reads CASSLFRRANQPQHF. CDR3 coding DNA: TGTGCCAGCAGCTTATTTCGGCGGGCAAATCAGCCCCAGCATTTT.

The chain links TRBV11-3 to TRBJ2-1; 7 bases are shared with TRBD1. From germline, CDR1 is SGHNT and CDR2 YENEEA. The CDR3 consists of 16 residues. With V trimmed by 3 bases and J by 2 bases, 7 bases remained unmatched. Here the CDR3 reads CASSFRTGRTYNEQFF. CDR3 DNA: TGTGCCAGCAGCTTCCGGACAGGTAGAACCTACAATGAGCAGTTCTTC. The entire variable domain, with the rest obtained from reference TRBV11-3 and TRBJ2-1, is as follows: EAGVVQSPRYKIIEKKQPVAFWCNPISGHNTLYWYLQNLGQGPELLIRYENEEAVDDSQLPKDRFSAERLKGVDSTLKIQPAELGDSAVYLCASSFRTGRTYNEQFFGPGTRLTVL.

The chain is built from TRBV29-1 and TRBJ2-7; a weak D match, TRBD2 (6 bases). The CDR3 sequence is 15 residues long. Germline V gives CDR1 SQVTM, CDR2 ANQGSEA. Trimming took 5 bases from V and 0 from J, leaving 17 bases between them. CDR3 DNA sequence: TGCAGCGTTTTAACGGGAGTAGCGCACTCCTACGAGCAGTACTTC. Amino acid sequence: CSVLTGVAHSYEQYF.

This clonotype was seen many times. The gene calls are TRBV29-1 and TRBJ2-7, with 10 bases identical to TRBD1. CDR3 length equals 12 residues. Trimming at V came to 1 base and at J to 6 bases, leaving 0 bases not matched to a gene. Germline lookup yields CDR1 SQVTM and CDR2 ANQGSEA. The CDR3 reads CSVEGTGGEQYF. CDR3 nucleotides: TGCAGCGTTGAAGGGACAGGGGGCGAGCAGTACTTC.

The chain employs TRBV30 and TRBJ2-4, with unresolved D. Trimming removed 1 base from V and 5 bases from J, with 6 bases in between. The CDR3 is 12 amino acids. Germline CDR1 is GTSNPN and CDR2 is SVGIG (reference sequence). CDR3 nucleotides: TGTGCCTGGAGTGGTAATGAAAACATTCAGTACTTC. Encoded protein: CAWSGNENIQYF.

In this sample, this clonotype turned up many times. The junction does not match germline at one end; this may be a read error. The chain carries TRBV3-1 and TRBJ2-1; the match to TRBD2 covers 9 bases. CDR1 and CDR2 from the germline V gene are LGHDT and YNNKEL (reference sequence). The CDR3 contains 14 residues. The CDR3 DNA sequence: TGCTCCGTTGGATTAGCGGGAGACTACAATGAGCAGTTCTTC. Translating it yields CSVGLAGDYNEQFF.

This chain links TRBV6-1 with TRBJ2-7, with 9 positions matching TRBD1. From germline, CDR1 is MNHNS and CDR2 SASEGT. The V and J ends lost 10 bases and 2 bases, in that order; junction bases with no gene match: 9. This CDR3 comprises 14 residues. Here the CDR3 DNA reads TGTGCCATTCAACCCGGGACAGGGACCTACGAGCAGTACTTC. It yields the protein CAIQPGTGTYEQYF.

This clonotype was found many times. The chain has TRBV2 and TRBJ1-5; TRBD1 is a possible D gene (6 bases). Per the germline V gene, CDR1 is SNHLY and CDR2 is FYNNEI. V lost 0 bases, J lost 5 bases, and 11 bases lay in between. CDR3 length: 15 residues. The CDR3: CASSEAPQGYQPQHF. CDR3 nucleotides: TGTGCCAGCAGTGAAGCCCCACAGGGCTATCAGCCCCAGCATTTT. Full variable domain (outside the CDR3, taken from reference TRBV2 and TRBJ1-5): EPEVTQTPSHQVTQMGQEVILRCVPISNHLYFYWYRQILGQKVEFLVSFYNNEISEKSEIFDDQFSVERPDGSNFTLKIRSTKLEDSAMYFCASSEAPQGYQPQHFGDGTRLSIL.